In its sample, the clone carrying this T cell receptor beta chain was seen a few times. Antigen: not known. Using a J-beta primer mix together with a sample-barcoded 5' primer, a second PCR was run for about 7 to 12 cycles. There were at least 3 million CDR3-containing paired-end reads obtained from each sample. TCRdb re-analysed the 5' RACE reads in MiXCR, keeping a single row per CDR3 protein. This sample yields 780,000 or so distinct CDR3 sequences, of which more than 20% are seen a single time; approximately 3.7% belongs to the top ten. Trimming took 4 bases from V and 6 from J, leaving 16 bases between them. Germline CDR1 MNHEY, CDR2 SVGEGT. There are 15 residues in the CDR3. Each individual donor underwent a draw of roughly 10 milliliters of peripheral blood. This sample was included in a study of blood T cells in healthy people across ages. The study, taken as a whole, reports: More naive CD4+ cells and higher diversity were found in long-lived than in aged donors.

These sequences were also reported in another study, on T cells of mothers and their children.

The chain has TRBV6-2 or TRBV6-3 and TRBJ1-5; possible D gene TRBD1, 5 bases. The sample was blood. The sequence derives from a boy under 18 in good health. The CDR3, as DNA: TGTGCCAGCAGTTCGCCCGGGGCCCCCGGTCAGCCCCAGCATTTT. This gives the protein CASSSPGAPGQPQHF.